The present T cell receptor (beta chain) was sequenced within a study of shared T cell receptors in the human thymus. The count of this clone is one. The germline CDR1 and CDR2 sequences are KGHSH and LQKENI. This CDR3 is 17 amino acids long. V dropped 2 bases and J dropped 2 bases, with 15 bases sitting between them. Using immunoSEQ multiplex PCR, the repertoire was profiled, and TCRdb retains in-frame clones only, with some absent. In the table there are some 760,000 clones, 70% to 90% of which are singletons. Separately, the same data were catalogued under a study of human thymus T cells. That paper notes: The donor group consisted of healthy Finnish infants who were having corrective surgery for congenital heart defects. Thymic and blood repertoires showed apparently biased V and J gene usage. Related research has reported that thymic repertoires overlap highly among unrelated individuals.

This TCR was sampled from a girl less than two years old with a congenital heart defect. The sample was thymocytes. The chain uses TRBV18 and TRBJ2-2; the D gene is possibly TRBD2 (6 bases). Here the CDR3 DNA reads TGTGCCAGCTCACCATTATATAGGGGACTCAACACCGGGGAGCTGTTTTTT. It specifies CASSPLYRGLNTGELFF.